This T cell receptor (beta chain) was obtained from a study of PD-L1 blockade in urothelial cancer. Here immunoSEQ multiplex PCR was the method, and the copy in TCRdb shows in-frame clones only, minus some. The sample yields about 52,000 clones, approximately 75% seen once. The CDR3 has 14 residues. This sequence was found in a man between 65 and 85 years old with urothelial cancer. Sample: PBMCs, taken around atezolizumab (anti-PD-L1) treatment. V gene TRBV21-1 combines with J gene TRBJ2-1; TRBD1 is taken as the D call from the table, unchecked against the DNA. TRBV21-1 represents a pseudogene. The CDR3 reads CARIRDRGRNEQFF. The DNA for the CDR3 is TGTGCCAGAATCCGGGACAGGGGGCGAAATGAGCAGTTCTTC.